The 3 T cell receptor beta chains below come from one sample, sequenced in a study of blood T cell repertoires in COVID-19. TCRdb's copy holds only in-frame clones and misses some; the assay was immunoSEQ multiplex PCR. The data contain under 300,000 clones, roughly 86% of them singletons. The sequenced sample consisted of PBMCs or T cells enriched from blood (not recorded which). These receptors all stem from a woman aged 45 to 65 who had recovered from COVID-19.

Turning to this clone: An end of the junction differs from the germline gene, which may be a read error. This chain connects TRBV7-7 to TRBJ2-2; tentatively, D is TRBD2 (6 bases). Germline loops: CDR1 SSHAT, CDR2 FNYEAQ (reference sequence). The CDR3 has 15 residues. The CDR3 sequence is CASSLDGRGTGELFF. DNA for the CDR3: TGTGCTAGCAGCTTAGACGGCCGGGGGACCGGGGAGCTGTTTTTT.

The V and J genes are TRBV2 and TRBJ2-3, with a weak D call TRBD2 (6 bases). This CDR3 is 15 amino acids long. Trimming cost V 6 bases and J 0 bases, with 13 bases left between them. In germline, CDR1 is SNHLY, CDR2 FYNNEI. CDR3 residues: CASRPTRGSTDTQYF. The CDR3 coding sequence is TGTGCCAGCAGGCCGACTAGGGGTAGCACAGATACGCAGTATTTT.

V and J are TRBV19 and TRBJ2-7; the match to TRBD2 covers 8 bases. With V trimmed by 5 bases and J by 3 bases, 9 bases remained unmatched. The CDR3 runs to 15 residues. Germline V gene sequence: CDR1 LNHDA, CDR2 SQIVND (reference sequence). The CDR3 region is CASSFQAGAGYEQYF. The CDR3, as DNA: TGTGCCAGTAGTTTCCAAGCGGGGGCCGGCTACGAGCAGTACTTC.